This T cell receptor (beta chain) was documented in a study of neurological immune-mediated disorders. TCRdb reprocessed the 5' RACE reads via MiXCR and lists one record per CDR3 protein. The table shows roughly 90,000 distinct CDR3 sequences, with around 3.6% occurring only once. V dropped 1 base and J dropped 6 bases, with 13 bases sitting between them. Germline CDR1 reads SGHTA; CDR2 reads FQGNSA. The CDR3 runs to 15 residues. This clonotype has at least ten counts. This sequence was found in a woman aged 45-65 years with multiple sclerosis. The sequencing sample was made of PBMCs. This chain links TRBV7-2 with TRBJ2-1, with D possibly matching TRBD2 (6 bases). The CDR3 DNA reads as TGTGCCAGCAGCTTAGATTCCCTGGGAGGCAATGAGCAGTTCTTC. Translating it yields CASSLDSLGGNEQFF.